Included here is one T cell receptor beta chain sequence, with context. Its antigen is undetermined. The germline gives CDR1 DFQATT, CDR2 SNEGSKA (reference sequence). The CDR3 contains 13 residues. These data come from a study of CXCR3-negative and CXCR3-positive naive CD8 T cells. UMI-tagged TRB cDNA libraries were built via 5' RACE. TCRdb re-called the 5' RACE reads, yielding one record per CDR3 amino acid sequence without DNA. The table lists under 150,000 distinct CDR3 sequences. Study-wide results and limits: Memory, not naive, CXCR3-negative and CXCR3-positive cells differed in TRBV-TRBJ usage. Naive subsets had comparable surface CD5; TCR strength was inferred from TRB CDR3 properties. A higher hydrophobicity marked the TRB CDR3s of CXCR3-positive naive cells versus CXCR3-negative naive cells. Memory CD8+ cells showed much lower diversity, while both naive subsets were comparably high.

CD45RO-CCR7+CD27+CD95- cells counted as naive CD8+ T cells. This TCR derives from a human donor in good health. Some clones in this sample may be carry-over from other donors' samples. This chain links TRBV20-1 with TRBJ2-1. The sequenced sample was naive CXCR3+ CD8+ T cells from blood. Documented subset: CD45RO-CCR7+CD27+CD95- naive CD8+ T cells expressing CXCR3 (TNR3+). The CDR3 reads CSATTSTHNEQFF.